The 18 T cell receptor beta chains below come from one sample, sequenced in a study of cytomegalovirus exposure and HLA in healthy donors. PCR amplification relied on 60 Vbeta primers (plus 13 Jbeta primers). The table came from immunoSEQ multiplex PCR; TCRdb's copy has only in-frame clones and leaves some out. This sample carries about 97,000 clones, more than 80% of them seen once, and the ten largest clones take about 4.3%. Sample: PBMCs. These receptors came from a man younger than 40 in good health and CMV-seronegative.

The chain recombines TRBV18 with TRBJ2-2; D perhaps matches TRBD2 (5 bases). V lost 8 bases and J 5 bases, leaving 15 bases between the germline ends. The CDR3 has 14 residues. Germline V gene data show CDR1 as KGHSH and CDR2 as LQKENI. This CDR3 is CASARERVTGELFF. DNA of the CDR3: TGTGCCAGCGCCCGGGAAAGAGTGACCGGGGAGCTGTTTTTT.

The J gene is TRBJ2-7, the V gene TRBV7-9, with a tentative D call TRBD1 (6 bases). V was clipped by 1 base and J by 3 bases, with 13 bases between them. This CDR3 contains 15 residues. Per germline, CDR1 SEHNR and CDR2 FQNEAQ (reference sequence). The CDR3 DNA is TGTGCCAGCAGCTTAGGTCAAGGGGGATTCTACGAGCAGTACTTC. Residues: CASSLGQGGFYEQYF. Full variable domain (remainder filled in from reference TRBV7-9 and TRBJ2-7): DTGVSQNPRHKITKRGQNVTFRCDPISEHNRLYWYRQTLGQGPEFLTYFQNEAQLEKSRLLSDRFSAERPKGSFSTLEIQRTEQGDSAMYLCASSLGQGGFYEQYFGPGTRLTVT.

This chain connects TRBV4-1 to TRBJ2-1, with 10 bases fitting TRBD2. The CDR3 contains 16 residues. Losses at the gene ends were 2 bases for V and 3 bases for J; bases not matched to a gene: 4. CDR1 and CDR2 from the germline V gene are MGHRA and YSYEKL. The CDR3 region is CASSQPTSGNYNEQFF. The CDR3 nucleotides read TGCGCCAGCAGCCAACCTACTAGCGGGAACTACAATGAGCAGTTCTTC.

The chain joins TRBV29-1 to TRBJ2-5; weak D call: TRBD1 (6 bases). This CDR3 region has 12 residues. The germline V gene encodes CDR1 SQVTM and CDR2 ANQGSEA. V lost 4 bases and J 5 bases, leaving 11 bases between the germline ends. CDR3 region: CSVVPRGETQYF. CDR3 sequence (DNA): TGCAGCGTTGTTCCGAGGGGGGAGACCCAGTACTTC. The full variable domain, completed using reference TRBV29-1 and TRBJ2-5, is SAVISQKPSRDICQRGTSLTIQCQVDSQVTMMFWYRQQPGQSLTLIATANQGSEATYESGFVIDKFPISRPNLTFSTLTVSNMSPEDSSIYLCSVVPRGETQYFGPGTRLLVL.

This chain joins TRBV27 and TRBJ2-1; 11 bases line up with TRBD2. The CDR3 consists of 15 residues. Germline lookup yields CDR1 MNHEY and CDR2 SMNVEV (reference sequence). With 0 bases clipped from V and 10 bases from J, the junction kept 5 bases outside the gene matches. CDR3 sequence (DNA): TGTGCCAGCAGTTTATCTAGCGGGGGGGCCTTGGAGCAGTTCTTC. It encodes CASSLSSGGALEQFF.

The chain links TRBV11-2 to TRBJ2-3; the match to TRBD2 covers 7 bases. The CDR3 covers 14 residues. Germline values: CDR1 SGHAT, CDR2 FQNNGV. The trim removed 0 bases at V and 5 bases at J, leaving 2 bases unmatched. As DNA, the CDR3 is TGTGCCAGCAGCTTAGATCGCGGGGGAGATACGCAGTATTTT. Translated, it gives CASSLDRGGDTQYF.

This chain links TRBV11-1 with TRBJ1-1; D not resolved. Trimming left V 5 bases short and J 1 base short, with 14 bases between. The CDR3 is 15 residues long. From germline, CDR1 is SGHAT and CDR2 FQDESV (reference sequence). The CDR3 bases are TGTGCCAGCAGCCCCATATTGGAGGGGAACACTGAAGCTTTCTTT. Translation: CASSPILEGNTEAFF.

Comment on this clone: Other DNA sequences of this sample code for an identical CDR3. J is TRBJ2-7 and V is TRBV20-1; a possible D gene is TRBD2 (6 bases). The CDR3 is 11 residues long. V was trimmed by 6 bases and J by 4 bases, leaving 10 bases between them. Germline V CDR1 and CDR2: DFQATT, SNEGSKA (reference sequence). The CDR3 DNA reads as TGCAGTGCCCCGGCGGGATACGAGCAGTACTTC. This encodes CSAPAGYEQYF.

The chain is built from TRBV4-1 and TRBJ1-2; unclear D gene. The CDR3 loop spans 15 amino acids. From germline, CDR1 is MGHRA and CDR2 YSYEKL. Trimming pared 1 base from V and 7 bases from J, leaving 16 bases between. The CDR3 region has the DNA TGCGCCAGCAGCCAAGGAGCAGCGGGGTTCGCTGGCTACACCTTC. The encoded protein is CASSQGAAGFAGYTF.

This rearrangement joins TRBV28 to TRBJ1-6; perhaps TRBD1 as D (6 bases). This CDR3 region has 17 residues. Trimming removed 7 bases at V and 2 bases at J, with 18 bases between. The germline CDR1 and CDR2 sequences are MDHEN and SYDVKM. This chain's CDR3 is CASTKSVGGAYNSPLHF. The CDR3 nucleotides read TGTGCCAGCACTAAGAGCGTAGGGGGAGCCTATAATTCACCCCTCCACTTT. Complete variable domain (other parts from reference TRBV28 and TRBJ1-6): DVKVTQSSRYLVKRTGEKVFLECVQDMDHENMFWYRQDPGLGLRLIYFSYDVKMKEKGDIPEGYSVSREKKERFSLILESASTNQTSMYLCASTKSVGGAYNSPLHFGNGTRLTVT.

Only one count was recorded for this clone. The CDR3 protein is CAISGRGGLSYNEQFF. CDR3 DNA: TGTGCCATCAGTGGAAGAGGGGGCCTCTCCTACAATGAGCAGTTCTTC. The rearrangement links TRBV10-3 to TRBJ2-1, with TRBD1 matching over 7 bases. The V gene's germline CDR1 is ENHRY and CDR2 SYGVKD. Trimming removed 4 bases from V and 0 bases from J; junction bases left unmatched: 6. This CDR3 has 16 residues.

The V gene is TRBV29-1, the J gene TRBJ1-1; D may be TRBD1 (5 bases). V was cut by 4 bases and J by 8 bases, with 5 bases left in between. Germline V gene sequence: CDR1 SQVTM, CDR2 ANQGSEA. There are 9 residues in the CDR3. Here the CDR3 reads CSVGGEAFF. The CDR3 nucleotides are TGCAGCGTTGGGGGCGAAGCTTTCTTT.

The CDR3 spells CASSPDRAVYNEQFF. As DNA, the CDR3 is TGTGCCAGCAGCCCTGACAGGGCGGTTTACAATGAGCAGTTCTTC. The rearrangement joins TRBV7-8 to TRBJ2-1; 7 positions match TRBD1. The germline V gene encodes CDR1 SGHVS and CDR2 FQNEAQ. The junction had 8 bases not matched to a gene; V was cut back by 5 bases and J by 4 bases. CDR3 length equals 15 residues.

The V gene is TRBV27, the J gene TRBJ1-5, with D hard to call. The CDR3 consists of 12 residues. Per germline, CDR1 MNHEY and CDR2 SMNVEV (reference sequence). Trimming shortened V by 5 bases and J by 0 bases, and 2 bases separated the two germline ends. In DNA form, the CDR3 reads TGTGCCAGCAGTCATAGCAATCAGCCCCAGCATTTT. This codes for CASSHSNQPQHF.

This rearrangement joins TRBV4-1 to TRBJ2-2, with TRBD1 as a possible D gene (5 bases). With 1 base removed from V and 6 bases from J, the gap between germline ends came to 12 bases. This CDR3 is built from 15 residues. Germline CDR1 is MGHRA and CDR2 is YSYEKL. Here the CDR3 DNA reads TGCGCCAGCAGCCAAGTGGGGCAGGCCGCCGGGGAGCTGTTTTTT. It is translated as CASSQVGQAAGELFF.

This clone was recorded once. The chain uses TRBV4-3 and TRBJ2-1; 11 positions agree with TRBD2. Germline V gene data show CDR1 as LGHNA and CDR2 as YSLEER. V shed 2 bases, J shed 5 bases, and the junction held 8 bases outside the gene matches. CDR3 length: 17 residues. The CDR3 loop reads CASSQFQGTSGNNEQFF. As DNA, the CDR3 is TGCGCCAGCAGCCAATTTCAAGGGACTAGCGGAAACAATGAGCAGTTCTTC.

This clone has a handful of counts. The chain joins TRBV6-1 to TRBJ1-5; TRBD1 aligns across 9 bases. Trimming at V came to 7 bases and at J to 5 bases, leaving 9 bases not matched to a gene. This CDR3 is 15 amino acids long. Germline CDR1 MNHNS, CDR2 SASEGT. The CDR3 is CASTTGQGRHQPQHF. The CDR3 DNA reads as TGTGCCAGCACTACCGGACAGGGGCGTCATCAGCCCCAGCATTTT.

This clone has only one observation. The rearrangement uses TRBV4-2 and TRBJ2-5; 9 positions agree with TRBD2. Trimming at V came to 0 bases and at J to 5 bases, leaving 10 bases not matched to a gene. There are 17 residues in the CDR3. CDR1 is LGHNA, CDR2 YNFKEQ, per germline. The CDR3 reads CASSQESGGGAVETQYF. The CDR3 coding sequence is TGTGCCAGCAGCCAAGAGTCGGGCGGGGGGGCCGTGGAGACCCAGTACTTC.